This TCR beta chain was identified during a study of blood T cell repertoires in COVID-19. Study at large: Material from acute and convalescent COVID-19 was sourced from the United States, Italy and Spain.

Per germline, CDR1 MDHEN and CDR2 SYDVKM. Trimming pared 3 bases from V and 4 bases from J, leaving 16 bases between. The CDR3 spans 16 residues. The protocol was immunoSEQ multiplex PCR, while the TCRdb copy is restricted to in-frame clones and leaves out a portion. This table holds approximately 300,000 clones, roughly nine tenths found once. Material for sequencing was PBMCs or T cells enriched from blood (not recorded which). V usage is TRBV28 and J usage is TRBJ1-5; D is undetermined. This receptor was identified in a woman aged 18-29 years who had recovered from COVID-19. CDR3 DNA sequence: TGTGCCAGCAGTTTTGAGGGCAGTCGTAATAATCAGCCCCAGCATTTT. It encodes CASSFEGSRNNQPQHF.